This entry describes one TCR beta chain. A multiplex PCR was run with 60 Vbeta primers and 13 Jbeta primers. The assay was immunoSEQ multiplex PCR, and TCRdb's table has in-frame clones only and misses some. This table holds 150,000 to 200,000 clones, 75% to 80% found once. This entry comes from a study of cytomegalovirus exposure and HLA in healthy donors. The trim removed 1 base at V and 5 bases at J, leaving 10 bases unmatched. Germline V gives CDR1 SGHTS, CDR2 YDEGEE. The CDR3 runs 16 residues. The source material was PBMCs. J is TRBJ2-7 and V is TRBV5-8; 9 bases fit TRBD1. This TCR came from a woman aged 50 to 65 in good health and CMV-seropositive. The CDR3 sequence: CASSLRVNRGQDEQYF. CDR3 coding DNA: TGTGCCAGCAGCTTGAGGGTTAACAGGGGGCAAGACGAGCAGTACTTC.